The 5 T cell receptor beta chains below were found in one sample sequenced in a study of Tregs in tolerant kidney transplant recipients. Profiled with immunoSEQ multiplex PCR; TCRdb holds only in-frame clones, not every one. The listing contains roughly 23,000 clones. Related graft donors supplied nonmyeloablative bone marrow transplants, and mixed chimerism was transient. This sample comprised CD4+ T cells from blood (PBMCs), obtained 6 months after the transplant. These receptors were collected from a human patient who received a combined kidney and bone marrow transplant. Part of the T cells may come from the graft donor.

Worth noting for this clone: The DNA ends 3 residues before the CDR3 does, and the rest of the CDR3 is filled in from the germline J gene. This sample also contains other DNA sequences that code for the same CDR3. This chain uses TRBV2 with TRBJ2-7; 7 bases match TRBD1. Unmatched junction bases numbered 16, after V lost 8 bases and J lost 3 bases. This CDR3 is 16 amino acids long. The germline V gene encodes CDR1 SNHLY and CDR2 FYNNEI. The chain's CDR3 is CASYTRDRGPSYEQYF. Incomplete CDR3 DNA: TGTGCCAGCTACACCCGGGACAGAGGCCCCAGCTACGAG.

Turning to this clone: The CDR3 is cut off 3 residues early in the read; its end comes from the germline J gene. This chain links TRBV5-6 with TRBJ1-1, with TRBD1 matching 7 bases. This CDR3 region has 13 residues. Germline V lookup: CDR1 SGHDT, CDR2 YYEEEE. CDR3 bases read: TGTGCCAGCAGCCTTCCATTGACAGGGGAA. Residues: CASSLPLTGE. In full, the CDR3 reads CASSLPLTGEAFF.

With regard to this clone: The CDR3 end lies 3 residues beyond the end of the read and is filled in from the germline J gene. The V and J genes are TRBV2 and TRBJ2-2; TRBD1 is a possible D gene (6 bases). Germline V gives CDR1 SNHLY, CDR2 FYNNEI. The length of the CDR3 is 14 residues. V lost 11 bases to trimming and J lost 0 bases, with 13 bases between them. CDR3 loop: CACHRVTNTGELFF. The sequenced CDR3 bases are TGTGCCTGTCACAGGGTGACGAACACCGGGGAG.

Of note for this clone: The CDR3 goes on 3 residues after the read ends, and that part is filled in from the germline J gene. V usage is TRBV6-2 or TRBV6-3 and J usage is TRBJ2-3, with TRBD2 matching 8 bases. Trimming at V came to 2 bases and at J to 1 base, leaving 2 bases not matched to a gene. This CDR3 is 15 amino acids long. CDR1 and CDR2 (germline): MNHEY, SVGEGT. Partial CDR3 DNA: TGTGCCAGCAGTTACAAAGCGGGGGGCACAGATACG. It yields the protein CASSYKAGGTDT. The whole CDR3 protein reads CASSYKAGGTDTQYF.

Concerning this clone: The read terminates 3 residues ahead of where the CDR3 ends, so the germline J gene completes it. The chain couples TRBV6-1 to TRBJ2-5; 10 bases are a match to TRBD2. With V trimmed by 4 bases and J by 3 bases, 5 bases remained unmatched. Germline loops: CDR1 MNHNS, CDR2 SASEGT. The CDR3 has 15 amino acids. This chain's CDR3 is CASSGSGGRKETQYF. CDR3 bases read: TGTGCCAGCAGTGGTAGCGGGGGGAGGAAAGAGACC.